The 26 T cell receptor beta chains below all came from one sample that was sequenced in a study of blood T cell repertoires in COVID-19. Repertoires were generated with immunoSEQ multiplex PCR, while TCRdb's copy carries only in-frame clones and drops some. Here the sample spans nearly 95,000 clones, approximately 87% being singletons. The sequencing sample was made of peripheral blood. These TCRs come from a human donor with active COVID-19. The donor label of this sample is uncertain.

The V call is TRBV7-2, the J call TRBJ2-1, with a weak D call TRBD2 (6 bases). CDR3 length equals 19 residues. Trimming stripped 2 bases from V and 4 bases from J, with 24 bases between. Germline CDR1 and CDR2: SGHTA and FQGNSA. Written as DNA, the CDR3 is TGTGCCAGCAGCTTATTTGCGCTCCCTTCTAGCGAGTCGTACAATGAGCAGTTCTTC. Its translation is CASSLFALPSSESYNEQFF.

The chain is built from TRBV5-5 and TRBJ2-7; TRBD2 matches 7 bases. Germline V CDR1 and CDR2: SGHKS, YYEKEE (reference sequence). The V segment lost 0 bases and the J segment 5 bases; nucleotides outside the gene matches: 8. The CDR3 has 15 residues. CDR3 nucleotides: TGTGCCAGCAGCTTGGAATGGGGGGGACTGGACGAGCAGTACTTC. As protein: CASSLEWGGLDEQYF.

In this sample, this clone turned up a few times. The chain is built from TRBV10-3 and TRBJ2-3, with D unresolved. There are 11 residues in the CDR3. V was cut by 3 bases and J by 6 bases, with 4 bases left in between. The germline CDR1 and CDR2 sequences are ENHRY and SYGVKD. CDR3 region: CAISDLDTQYF. DNA for the CDR3: TGTGCCATCAGTGACTTGGATACGCAGTATTTT.

The chain has TRBV12-3 or TRBV12-4 and TRBJ2-1; a possible D gene is TRBD2 (5 bases). V gave up 7 bases and J gave up 8 bases, with 15 bases separating them. The CDR3 is made up of 13 amino acids. CDR3 sequence (DNA): TGTGCCAGCACCCCTCCGACGGGGTATGAGCAGTTCTTC. This gives the protein CASTPPTGYEQFF.

Written as DNA, the CDR3 is TGTGCCAGCAGCCGGACCGAGGGAGAAAAACTGTTTTTT. Amino acids: CASSRTEGEKLFF. The J gene is TRBJ1-4, the V gene TRBV3-1 (or the pseudogene TRBV3-2), with D uncertain. Germline-derived CDR1 and CDR2 are LGHDT and YNNKEL (reference sequence). Deletions cut 4 bases from V and 8 bases from J, with 11 bases between. The CDR3 extends over 13 amino acids.

V gene TRBV5-1 combines with J gene TRBJ2-1; 11 positions agree with TRBD1. Germline trimming cut 4 bases from V and 7 bases from J; bases unmatched to any gene: 7. CDR1 and CDR2 from the germline V gene are SGHRS and YFSETQ. The CDR3 sequence is 15 residues long. CDR3 bases: TGCGCCAGCAGCCCCGGACAGGGGGCGCTTAATGAGCAGTTCTTC. Translation gives CASSPGQGALNEQFF. The whole variable domain, filled in from reference TRBV5-1 and TRBJ2-1, reads KAGVTQTPRYLIKTRGQQVTLSCSPISGHRSVSWYQQTPGQGLQFLFEYFSETQRNKGNFPGRFSGRQFSNSRSEMNVSTLELGDSALYLCASSPGQGALNEQFFGPGTRLTVL.

V and J are TRBV5-1 and TRBJ1-3; D is unresolved. CDR3 length: 14 residues. Germline CDR1 and CDR2: SGHRS and YFSETQ. With 4 bases removed from V and 3 bases from J, the gap between germline ends came to 11 bases. The CDR3 nucleotides read TGCGCCAGCAGCCCACAGCCCCTTGGAAACACCATATATTTT. It yields the protein CASSPQPLGNTIYF.

V is TRBV25-1 and J is TRBJ1-1; perhaps TRBD1 as D (5 bases). From germline, CDR1 is MGHDK and CDR2 SYGVNS. The CDR3 loop spans 13 amino acids. Trimming cost V 5 bases and J 2 bases, with 9 bases left between them. The CDR3 sequence: CASSNQGNTEAFF. The CDR3 DNA is TGTGCCAGCAGTAATCAGGGTAACACTGAAGCTTTCTTT.

The genes are TRBV28 and TRBJ1-2; the D is unclear. V gave up 6 bases and J gave up 5 bases, with 13 bases separating them. Looked up from germline, CDR1 is MDHEN and CDR2 is SYDVKM. The CDR3 totals 13 residues. CDR3 DNA: TGTGCCAGCAGGATAACAGAAATATATGGCTACACCTTC. Translating gives CASRITEIYGYTF.

This chain links TRBV18 with TRBJ2-5, with 8 bases that match TRBD1. V was pared by 6 bases and J by 3 bases, with 9 bases of the junction left unmatched. This CDR3 has 15 residues. CDR1 KGHSH and CDR2 LQKENI come from the germline V gene. The DNA for the CDR3 is TGTGCCAGCTCCCTGGACAGGGTCCGGGAAGAGACCCAGTACTTC. Encoded protein: CASSLDRVREETQYF.

The chain uses TRBV4-3 and TRBJ1-1; D call uncertain. Per germline, CDR1 LGHNA and CDR2 YSLEER. Trimming pared 1 base from V and 5 bases from J, leaving 11 bases between. The CDR3 extends over 14 amino acids. CDR3 DNA sequence: TGCGCCAGCAGCCAAGGGTCGGGTGGAACTGAAGCTTTCTTT. It codes for CASSQGSGGTEAFF.

The J gene is TRBJ2-3, the V gene TRBV19; 11 nucleotides match TRBD1. Trimming removed 6 bases from V and 4 bases from J; junction bases left unmatched: 6. Germline loops: CDR1 LNHDA, CDR2 SQIVND (reference sequence). The CDR3 loop spans 15 amino acids. DNA for the CDR3: TGTGCCAGTAGCCCCGGACAGGGGGCCCCAGATACGCAGTATTTT. This gives the protein CASSPGQGAPDTQYF. Full variable domain (rest looked up from reference TRBV19 and TRBJ2-3): DGGITQSPKYLFRKEGQNVTLSCEQNLNHDAMYWYRQDPGQGLRLIYYSQIVNDFQKGDIAEGYSVSREKKESFPLTVTSAQKNPTAFYLCASSPGQGAPDTQYFGPGTRLTVL.

This chain uses TRBV15 with TRBJ2-7; D may be TRBD2 (6 bases). Trimming took 1 base from V and 3 from J, leaving 19 bases between them. Germline lookup yields CDR1 LNHNV and CDR2 YYDKDF (reference sequence). The CDR3 is 17 amino acids. The CDR3 here is CATSRGSGRFVFYEQYF. The CDR3 nucleotides are TGTGCCACCAGCAGAGGGTCGGGGAGGTTCGTTTTCTACGAGCAGTACTTC.

The chain is built from TRBV5-1 and TRBJ1-2, with D hard to call. Germline CDR1 and CDR2: SGHRS and YFSETQ. Trimming took off 0 bases at V and 2 bases at J, with 5 bases between the two ends. The CDR3 loop spans 13 amino acids. This CDR3 reads CASSLEQNYGYTF. The CDR3 DNA reads TGCGCCAGCAGCTTGGAACAGAACTATGGCTACACCTTC.

The J gene is TRBJ2-1, the V gene TRBV9; D not resolved. The CDR3 has 15 amino acids. Germline V gene lookup returns CDR1 SGDLS and CDR2 YYNGEE. Trimming took off 3 bases at V and 4 bases at J, with 14 bases between the two ends. The CDR3 sequence: CASSALVTGYNEQFF. The CDR3 nucleotides read TGTGCCAGCAGCGCACTCGTCACGGGTTACAATGAGCAGTTCTTC.

V gene TRBV15 combines with J gene TRBJ1-1; D may be TRBD1 (6 bases). Per the germline V gene, CDR1 is LNHNV and CDR2 is YYDKDF (reference sequence). Trimming pared 4 bases from V and 6 bases from J, leaving 18 bases between. The CDR3 is made up of 15 amino acids. The CDR3 nucleotides read TGTGCCACCAGCAAACACAGGGCAATTGTGGCTGAAGCTTTCTTT. This translates into CATSKHRAIVAEAFF.

The rearrangement links TRBV18 to TRBJ1-1; weak D call: TRBD1 (6 bases). Germline CDR1 is KGHSH and CDR2 is LQKENI. The length of the CDR3 is 15 residues. V gave up 6 bases and J gave up 0 bases, with 14 bases separating them. The CDR3 protein is CASSPHRDMNTEAFF. The DNA for the CDR3 is TGTGCCAGCTCCCCCCACAGGGACATGAACACTGAAGCTTTCTTT.

This clone was recorded only once. The chain is built from TRBV14 and TRBJ2-1, with D perhaps TRBD2 (6 bases). From germline, CDR1 is SGHDN and CDR2 FVKESK. Trimming removed 4 bases at V and 5 bases at J, with 21 bases between. The length of the CDR3 is 17 residues. In DNA form, the CDR3 reads TGTGCCAGCAGCCCTCCGGGACCACTTCGCGGGGACAATGAGCAGTTCTTC. Translation: CASSPPGPLRGDNEQFF. The full variable domain, rest sourced from reference TRBV14 and TRBJ2-1, is EAGVTQFPSHSVIEKGQTVTLRCDPISGHDNLYWYRRVMGKEIKFLLHFVKESKQDESGMPNNRFLAERTGGTYSTLKVQPAELEDSGVYFCASSPPGPLRGDNEQFFGPGTRLTVL.

This chain joins TRBV5-1 and TRBJ1-1; the D gene is possibly TRBD1 (5 bases). The CDR3 has 14 residues. V was pared by 0 bases and J by 5 bases, with 11 bases between. From germline, CDR1 is SGHRS and CDR2 YFSETQ. CDR3 coding DNA: TGCGCCAGCAGCTTGGTTGGGGGGAAAACTGAAGCTTTCTTT. Translated, it gives CASSLVGGKTEAFF.

This chain links TRBV5-8 with TRBJ1-1; D not certain. The V end lost 1 base, the J end lost 0 bases, and 13 bases lay between the germline ends. The CDR3 has 16 amino acids. Germline V gives CDR1 SGHTS, CDR2 YDEGEE. CDR3 nucleotide sequence: TGTGCCAGCAGCTTGTCCTTGGGCAGAATGAACACTGAAGCTTTCTTT. Its translation is CASSLSLGRMNTEAFF. The full variable domain, its missing parts supplied by reference TRBV5-8 and TRBJ1-1, is EAGVTQSPTHLIKTRGQQATLRCSPISGHTSVYWYQQALGLGLQFLLWYDEGEERNRGNFPPRFSGRQFPNYSSELNVNALELEDSALYLCASSLSLGRMNTEAFFGQGTRLTVV.

In this sample, this clone turned up once. The genes are TRBV7-6 and TRBJ2-1; possibly TRBD2 for D (7 bases). This CDR3 spans 16 amino acids. Per the germline V gene, CDR1 is SGHVS and CDR2 is FNYEAQ. V gave up 4 bases and J gave up 8 bases, with 21 bases separating them. The CDR3 here is CASSSQGGGTSHEQFF. CDR3 bases: TGTGCCAGCAGCTCCCAGGGCGGGGGCACCTCACATGAGCAGTTCTTC.

This chain connects TRBV4-3 to TRBJ2-3, with D perhaps TRBD2 (6 bases). The CDR3 spans 18 residues. Per germline, CDR1 LGHNA and CDR2 YSLEER. V was shortened by 2 bases and J by 6 bases, with 24 bases between the two germline ends. The CDR3 protein is CASSQRGLGPESLDTQYF. The CDR3 bases are TGCGCCAGCAGCCAACGGGGGTTGGGACCGGAGTCCCTGGATACGCAGTATTTT.

This chain connects TRBV4-3 to TRBJ2-7; 9 positions agree with TRBD1. Germline V gene data show CDR1 as LGHNA and CDR2 as YSLEER. The CDR3 covers 16 residues. V shed 0 bases and J 0 bases; nucleotides not matched to a gene: 3. DNA of the CDR3: TGCGCCAGCAGCCAAGAAGAGGGACAGGGCTCCTACGAGCAGTACTTC. It specifies CASSQEEGQGSYEQYF.

V gene TRBV28 combines with J gene TRBJ2-3; D remains ambiguous. V was clipped by 6 bases and J by 0 bases, with 7 bases between them. The CDR3 consists of 13 residues. CDR1 and CDR2 (germline): MDHEN, SYDVKM. The CDR3 bases are TGTGCCAGCAGATGGGCTAGCACAGATACGCAGTATTTT. Amino acids: CASRWASTDTQYF.

This clone showed up just a few times. J is TRBJ2-7 and V is TRBV18; TRBD1 is a possible D gene (5 bases). The CDR3 spans 14 residues. Trimming pared 2 bases from V and 0 bases from J, leaving 8 bases between. Germline CDR1 KGHSH, CDR2 LQKENI. In nucleotides, the CDR3 is TGTGCCAGCTCACCAGACAGTATCTCCTACGAGCAGTACTTC. Its protein is CASSPDSISYEQYF.

This clone was counted between two and nine times. V usage is TRBV15 and J usage is TRBJ2-7; 8 bases are a match to TRBD1. Germline V gene lookup returns CDR1 LNHNV and CDR2 YYDKDF (reference sequence). Trimming removed 2 bases from V and 1 base from J; junction bases left unmatched: 4. CDR3 length: 15 residues. CDR3 sequence: CATSRRQGSSYEQYF. DNA for the CDR3: TGTGCCACCAGCAGAAGACAGGGGAGTTCCTACGAGCAGTACTTC.